Shown below are 6 T cell receptor beta chains from a single sample sequenced in a study of T cell changes during pregnancy in multiple sclerosis. Produced via immunoSEQ multiplex PCR; TCRdb's table is partial and in-frame only. The sample holds approximately 44,000 clones; under 95% are singletons and the top ten take around 0.52%. The input for sequencing was CD4+ T cells from peripheral blood mononuclear cells, taken in the third trimester of pregnancy. The source is a female donor with multiple sclerosis, enrolled in a pregnancy study.

V gene TRBV4-1 combines with J gene TRBJ2-3, with 9 bases fitting TRBD2. The ends lost 5 bases at V and 8 bases at J; junction bases unmatched: 8. The germline V gene encodes CDR1 MGHRA and CDR2 YSYEKL. This CDR3 is built from 14 residues. The CDR3 spells CASSFSGSVSTQYF. In DNA, the CDR3 is TGCGCCAGCAGCTTTAGCGGGAGCGTCAGTACGCAGTATTTT.

The chain recombines TRBV28 with TRBJ2-7; 10 nucleotides match TRBD2. V dropped 2 bases and J dropped 0; count of bases not matched to a gene: 4. The CDR3 has 16 residues. The germline gives CDR1 MDHEN, CDR2 SYDVKM. The CDR3 loop is CASSLETSGPSYEQYF. The CDR3 coding sequence is TGTGCCAGCAGTTTAGAGACTAGCGGGCCCTCCTACGAGCAGTACTTC.

V gene TRBV30 combines with J gene TRBJ1-3, with D uncertain. The CDR3 runs 14 residues. Per the germline V gene, CDR1 is GTSNPN and CDR2 is SVGIG (reference sequence). V lost 0 bases and J lost 4, with 10 bases in between. The CDR3 nucleotides read TGTGCCTGGAGTGTAGCTGGGAGGGGAAACACCATATATTTT. This gives the protein CAWSVAGRGNTIYF.

The chain has TRBV11-2 and TRBJ1-4, with unresolved D. Trimming shortened V by 1 base and J by 4 bases, and 4 bases separated the two germline ends. CDR1 is SGHAT and CDR2 is FQNNGV in the germline V gene. This CDR3 region has 13 residues. The CDR3 loop reads CASSLAFNEKLFF. CDR3 coding DNA: TGTGCCAGCAGCTTAGCTTTTAATGAAAAACTGTTTTTT.

The chain uses TRBV11-3 and TRBJ2-1; TRBD2 aligns across 14 bases. CDR1 and CDR2 from the germline V gene are SGHNT and YENEEA. The CDR3 extends over 16 amino acids. The trim removed 4 bases at V and 2 bases at J, leaving 1 base unmatched. CDR3: CASSSGLAGAYNEQFF. DNA of the CDR3: TGTGCCAGCAGCTCGGGACTAGCGGGAGCCTACAATGAGCAGTTCTTC.

In its sample, this clone was seen once. The chain employs TRBV7-9 and TRBJ2-7; possible D gene TRBD1, 6 bases. The germline CDR1 and CDR2 sequences are SEHNR and FQNEAQ (reference sequence). The germline V and J ends were trimmed by 4 bases and 0 bases, with 10 bases remaining between them. The length of the CDR3 is 14 residues. CDR3 nucleotides: TGTGCCAGCAGCTGGACAGCGAGCTCCTACGAGCAGTACTTC. Translation gives CASSWTASSYEQYF.